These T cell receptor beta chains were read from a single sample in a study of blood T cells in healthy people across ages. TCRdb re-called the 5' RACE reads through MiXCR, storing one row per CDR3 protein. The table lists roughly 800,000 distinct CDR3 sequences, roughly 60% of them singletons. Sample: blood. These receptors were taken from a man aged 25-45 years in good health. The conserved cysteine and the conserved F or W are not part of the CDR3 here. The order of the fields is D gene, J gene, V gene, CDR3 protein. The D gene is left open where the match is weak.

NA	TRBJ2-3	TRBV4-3	ASSRAAGLGGVDTQY
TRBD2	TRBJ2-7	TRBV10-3	AISLWTSGSYEQY
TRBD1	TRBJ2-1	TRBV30	AWSPPGGFFKQF
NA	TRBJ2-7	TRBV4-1	ASSLTDRDYYEQY
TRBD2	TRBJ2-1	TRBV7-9	ASSSTSGRARNEQF
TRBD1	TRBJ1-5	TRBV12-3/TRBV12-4	ASSFTGGDTPQH
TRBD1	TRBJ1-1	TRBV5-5	ASSLPGQGEAF
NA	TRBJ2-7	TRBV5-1	ASSPTGHSYEQY
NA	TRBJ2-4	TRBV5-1	ASSFDSTKNIQY
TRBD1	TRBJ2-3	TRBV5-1	ASSVRDRDSDTQY
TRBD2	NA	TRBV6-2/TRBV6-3	ASNRDYLYEQY
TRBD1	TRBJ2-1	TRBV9	ASSVATGRSYNEQF
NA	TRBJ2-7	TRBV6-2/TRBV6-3	ASSYDESSSYEQY
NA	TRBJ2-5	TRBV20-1	SARIPLRAAAETQY
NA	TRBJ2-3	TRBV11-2	ASGLEVLTDTQY
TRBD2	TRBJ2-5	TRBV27	ASRTGTSGQETQY
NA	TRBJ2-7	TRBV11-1	ASSPTPRQEQY